One and the same sample provided the 9 T cell receptor beta chains below, sequenced in a study of blood T cells in healthy people across ages. The use of a sample-barcoded 5' primer and a J-beta primer mix characterized a second PCR of about 6 to 11 cycles. Via MiXCR, TCRdb re-called the 5' RACE reads, giving one row per CDR3 protein. The data hold around 670,000 distinct CDR3 sequences, with less than 35% observed a single time. The sequenced sample was blood. These receptors came from a woman older than 75 in good health.

This clonotype appeared many times. The chain couples TRBV9 to TRBJ2-2, with a possible D match to TRBD2 (6 bases). Germline loops: CDR1 SGDLS, CDR2 YYNGEE. V lost 0 bases, J lost 4 bases, and 13 bases lay in between. The CDR3 has 16 residues. The CDR3 nucleotides read TGTGCCAGCAGCGTAGTCGGCGGGGCCCCCACCGGGGAGCTGTTTTTT. Its protein product is CASSVVGGAPTGELFF.

With regard to this clonotype: Possible read error: a much larger clone is one base away. The chain links TRBV7-2 to TRBJ2-5; either TRBD1 or TRBD2 may supply D (5 bases each). V lost 2 bases to trimming and J lost 3 bases, with 13 bases between them. This CDR3 is built from 15 residues. Germline CDR1 is SGHTA and CDR2 is FQGNSA. CDR3 DNA sequence: TGTGCCAGCAGCTTACGGGGCAGGATCGAAGAGACCCAGTACTTC. It yields the protein CASSLRGRIEETQYF.

This clonotype was found a few times. A read error may explain this, as a much larger clone is one base away. Here the CDR3 reads CAGSQDLTGGRLGQYF. In nucleotides, the CDR3 is TGCGCCGGCAGCCAAGATTTAACAGGGGGTCGCTTAGGGCAGTACTTC. This sequence joins TRBV4-1 and TRBJ2-7, with 8 bases identical to TRBD1. CDR3 length: 16 residues. Germline V gene sequence: CDR1 MGHRA, CDR2 YSYEKL.

The rearrangement joins TRBV3-1 to TRBJ1-3; D unresolved. This CDR3 has 14 residues. Germline V gene sequence: CDR1 LGHDT, CDR2 YNNKEL (reference sequence). V lost 0 bases to trimming and J lost 3 bases, with 6 bases between them. The CDR3 coding sequence is TGTGCCAGCAGCCAAGAAGCCCGTGGAAACACCATATATTTT. Translated: CASSQEARGNTIYF.

This clonotype came up many times. The chain is built from TRBV11-2 and TRBJ2-3; 8 nucleotides agree with TRBD1. CDR3 length: 15 residues. The V gene's germline CDR1 is SGHAT and CDR2 FQNNGV. Trimming at V came to 5 bases and at J to 0 bases, leaving 4 bases not matched to a gene. The CDR3 DNA reads as TGTGCCAGCAGCGAAGGACAGGGTAGCACAGATACGCAGTATTTT. Its protein is CASSEGQGSTDTQYF.

With respect to this clonotype: A single base separates this from a much larger clone, so it may be a read error. The chain carries TRBV2 and TRBJ2-5, with D possibly being TRBD2 (5 bases). Trimming removed 3 bases from V and 5 bases from J, with 13 bases in between. Germline CDR1 is SNHLY and CDR2 is FYNNEI. The CDR3 is 14 residues long. CDR3 coding DNA: TGTGCCAGCAGTGATTCGTCTAGCTGCGAGACCCAGTACTTC. Protein: CASSDSSSCETQYF.

This clonotype occurred many times. The chain carries TRBV20-1 and TRBJ2-5; no definite D call. The V gene lost 0 bases and the J gene lost 2 bases, with 10 bases spanning the gap. The CDR3 consists of 14 residues. Germline V gives CDR1 DFQATT, CDR2 SNEGSKA (reference sequence). The CDR3 loop reads CSARESGPQETQYF. In DNA, the CDR3 is TGCAGTGCTAGAGAGTCCGGGCCTCAAGAGACCCAGTACTTC.

V gene TRBV15 combines with J gene TRBJ1-4; D gene ambiguous. V was shortened by 0 bases and J by 8 bases, with 16 bases between the two germline ends. The germline CDR1 and CDR2 sequences are LNHNV and YYDKDF (reference sequence). The CDR3 has 16 amino acids. The CDR3 DNA follows: TGTGCCACCAGCAGAGATCGAACAGTGGGCAGGGAAAAACTGTTTTTT. Encoded protein: CATSRDRTVGREKLFF.

The chain carries TRBV29-1 and TRBJ1-2, with D possibly TRBD1 on 6 matching bases. The germline V and J ends were trimmed by 7 bases and 9 bases, with 18 bases remaining between them. Germline V gives CDR1 SQVTM, CDR2 ANQGSEA. The CDR3 covers 12 residues. The CDR3 sequence: CSANPGGTSYTF. Here the CDR3 DNA reads TGCAGCGCCAATCCCGGGGGCACAAGCTACACCTTC.